The 19 T cell receptor beta chains below come from one sample, sequenced in a study of read filtering for tumor transcriptome and immune sequencing. The library was built from around 400 ng RNA with molecular barcoded adaptors for alpha/delta and beta/gamma chains. A single record per CDR3 protein comes from TCRdb applying MiXCR to the reads. Here the sample spans around 65,000 distinct CDR3 sequences, roughly 19% being singletons. Sequencing input: a population of CD138-negative cells sorted from bone marrow. The receptor set was obtained from a donor at least 40 years old with multiple myeloma.

As regards this clonotype: A clone one base away is much larger, so this may be a read error. V and J are TRBV6-2 or TRBV6-3 and TRBJ2-1, with 10 bases aligning to TRBD2. This CDR3 comprises 16 residues. Germline V gives CDR1 MNHEY, CDR2 SVGEGT. V trimming: 2 bases; J trimming: 4 bases; junction bases outside the gene matches: 5. CDR3 nucleotides: TGTGCCAGCAGTTACGAAGCGGGAGGGCTTTACAATGAGCAGTTCTTC. Amino acids: CASSYEAGGLYNEQFF.

V gene TRBV19 combines with J gene TRBJ1-4; D is perhaps TRBD1 (5 bases). Germline CDR1 and CDR2: LNHDA and SQIVND (reference sequence). The CDR3 totals 13 residues. Deletions cut 6 bases from V and 7 bases from J, with 12 bases between. The CDR3 bases are TGTGCCAGTAGAAACAGGTTTGGTGAAAAACTGTTTTTT. Protein sequence: CASRNRFGEKLFF.

In regard to this clonotype: Given a far larger clone just one base away, this is likely a sequencing read error. This chain links TRBV7-2 with TRBJ2-1, with D tentatively TRBD1 (5 bases). CDR1 and CDR2 (germline): SGHTA, FQGNSA. The CDR3 length is 16 residues. CDR3 loop: CASSYRQINSYNEKFF. The CDR3 DNA is TGTGCCAGCAGCTACCGACAGATAAACTCCTACAATGAGAAGTTCTTC. The full variable domain, with the rest looked up from reference TRBV7-2 and TRBJ2-1, is GAGVSQSPSNKVTEKGKDVELRCDPISGHTALYWYRQSLGQGLEFLIYFQGNSAPDKSGLPSDRFSAERTGGSVSTLTIQRTQQEDSAVYLCASSYRQINSYNEKFFGPGTRLTVL.

This clonotype was detected once. V and J are TRBV5-1 and TRBJ2-7, with a tentative D call TRBD1 (6 bases). The CDR3 consists of 15 residues. The germline CDR1 and CDR2 sequences are SGHRS and YFSETQ. V was clipped by 1 base and J by 6 bases, with 17 bases between them. CDR3 bases: TGCGCCAGCAGCTTGACAGGGCTAACGGGTTGCGAGCAGTACTTC. Translation: CASSLTGLTGCEQYF.

Many counts were recorded for this clonotype. V is TRBV6-5 and J is TRBJ2-3; D remains ambiguous. From germline, CDR1 is MNHEY and CDR2 SVGAGI. The V and J ends lost 6 bases and 4 bases respectively, with 14 bases between them. This CDR3 has 14 amino acids. CDR3 in amino acids: CASSPDHLPDTQYF. CDR3 DNA: TGTGCCAGCAGCCCTGACCATCTCCCAGATACGCAGTATTTT.

The sample holds many counts of this clonotype. A junction end diverges from the germline sequence, so it may reflect a read error. The chain is built from TRBV20-1 and TRBJ2-1, with TRBD2 matching over 7 bases. The CDR3 has 15 amino acids. Germline V gives CDR1 DFQATT, CDR2 SNEGSKA (reference sequence). Here the CDR3 DNA reads TGTAGTGCTAGCGGAGAGAGACAAGCGGCTTCTGAGCAGTTCTTC. As protein: CSASGERQAASEQFF.

In its sample, this clonotype was seen many times. The chain uses TRBV6-2 or TRBV6-3 and TRBJ2-1; D unresolved. CDR1 is MNHEY and CDR2 is SVGEGT in the germline V gene. Between the trimmed V and J ends, which lost 7 bases and 4 bases, there was a span of 8 bases. CDR3 size: 12 residues. The CDR3, as DNA: TGTGCCAGCAAGTCGGGTTACAATGAGCAGTTCTTC. This translates into CASKSGYNEQFF.

About this clonotype: The CDR3 ends on some other residue instead of the conserved phenylalanine or tryptophan, so this is likely a read error. The chain is built from TRBV4-1 and TRBJ2-1; D uncertain. The CDR3 is 16 amino acids. Germline V lookup: CDR1 MGHRA, CDR2 YSYEKL. CDR3 amino acids: CASSPRGGVDVNEQFL. CDR3 sequence (DNA): TGTGCCAGCAGCCCCCGTGGTGGGGTAGATGTCAATGAGCAGTTCCTC.

Details on this clonotype: This sequence may be a read error, since a much larger clone differs from it by one base. The V gene is TRBV5-4, the J gene TRBJ2-3, with TRBD1 matching over 7 bases. V shed 5 bases and J 4 bases; nucleotides not matched to a gene: 10. The CDR3 contains 15 residues. Germline-derived CDR1 and CDR2 are SGHNT and YYREEE (reference sequence). In DNA form, the CDR3 reads TGTGCCAGCAGGCTTGGACAGGAGTTCGCAGATACGCAGTATTTT. Its protein is CASRLGQEFADTQYF.

This clonotype was recorded at least ten times. The rearrangement links TRBV4-1 to TRBJ1-1; D is unclear. The V and J ends lost 3 bases and 0 bases respectively, with 17 bases between them. The CDR3 has 17 amino acids. CDR1 and CDR2 (germline): MGHRA, YSYEKL. CDR3 residues: CASSHSAGGRLNTEAFF. The CDR3 nucleotides are TGCGCCAGCAGCCATTCGGCGGGTGGCAGGTTGAACACTGAAGCTTTCTTT.

This clonotype showed up many times. The chain joins TRBV7-2 to TRBJ2-1; 8 bases align to TRBD1. Germline assignment: CDR1 SGHTA and CDR2 FQGNSA. The CDR3 is 15 residues long. J gave up 3 bases and V 5 bases, and 6 bases lay outside the gene matches. CDR3 region: CASSHDRGNYNEQFF. The CDR3 DNA sequence: TGTGCCAGCAGCCACGACAGGGGTAACTACAATGAGCAGTTCTTC.

Of note for this clonotype: This sequence may be a read error, since a much larger clone differs from it by one base. V usage is TRBV7-9 and J usage is TRBJ1-1, with D unclear. The CDR3 extends over 12 amino acids. Germline V gene sequence: CDR1 SEHNR, CDR2 FQNEAQ (reference sequence). V lost 1 base and J lost 12, with 12 bases in between. CDR3 DNA: TGTGCCAGCAGCTTAGAGAGTTTTCGGACTTTCTTT. Its translation is CASSLESFRTFF. The entire variable domain, with the rest obtained from reference TRBV7-9 and TRBJ1-1, is as follows: DTGVSQNPRHKITKRGQNVTFRCDPISEHNRLYWYRQTLGQGPEFLTYFQNEAQLEKSRLLSDRFSAERPKGSFSTLEIQRTEQGDSAMYLCASSLESFRTFFGQGTRLTVV.

This clonotype appeared many times. This chain connects TRBV20-1 to TRBJ2-5; no clear D gene. The length of the CDR3 is 12 residues. In germline, CDR1 is DFQATT, CDR2 SNEGSKA (reference sequence). V was clipped by 5 bases and J by 5 bases, with 12 bases between them. CDR3 DNA sequence: TGCAGTGCTCGAGTACTAAGCGAGACCCAGTACTTC. Protein sequence: CSARVLSETQYF.

Of note for this clonotype: A much larger clone is a single base away; this may be a read error. V gene TRBV20-1 combines with J gene TRBJ2-7, with unresolved D. V gave up 6 bases and J gave up 3 bases, with 12 bases separating them. Germline lookup yields CDR1 DFQATT and CDR2 SNEGSKA (reference sequence). This CDR3 region has 12 residues. CDR3 protein: CSATPPHYEQYF. CDR3 nucleotide sequence: TGCAGTGCAACACCCCCTCACTACGAGCAGTACTTC.

This clonotype was seen many times. The chain uses TRBV20-1 and TRBJ2-7, with D possibly being TRBD1 or TRBD2 (5 bases each). V was cut by 3 bases and J by 1 base, with 16 bases left in between. Germline assignment: CDR1 DFQATT and CDR2 SNEGSKA (reference sequence). The CDR3 covers 15 residues. CDR3 coding DNA: TGCAGTGCTAGTGGCTGGGACGGAGTTTCCTACGAGCAGTACTTC. Its protein product is CSASGWDGVSYEQYF.

Note on this clonotype: A read error is the likely source, as a far larger clone sits one nucleotide away. The CDR3 loop is CSVPAGAGADAQYF. The CDR3 nucleotides read TGCAGCGTTCCAGCCGGAGCGGGAGCGGATGCGCAGTATTTT. The chain recombines TRBV29-1 with TRBJ1-4, with 8 bases identical to TRBD2. The DNA end lines up better with TRBJ2-3; the J call may be wrong. The CDR3 length is 14 residues. Germline assignment: CDR1 SQVTM and CDR2 ANQGSEA.

In the case of this clonotype: A single base is all that separates this from a far larger clone, so a read error is likely. The V gene is TRBV7-9, the J gene TRBJ2-5; D remains unclear. In germline, CDR1 is SEHNR, CDR2 FQNEAQ (reference sequence). The CDR3 length is 12 residues. The CDR3 bases are TGTGCCAGCAGCTTAGGTGGCGAGACCCGGTACTTC. This encodes CASSLGGETRYF.

This clonotype has at least ten counts. The chain carries TRBV12-3 or TRBV12-4 and TRBJ1-1; TRBD1 might be the D (6 bases). V lost 6 bases and J 4 bases, leaving 15 bases between the germline ends. This CDR3 spans 14 amino acids. The CDR3 nucleotides read TGTGCCAGCAGCTCGACAGGAGGGGGCACTGAAGCTTTCTTT. It specifies CASSSTGGGTEAFF.

A remark on this clonotype: The junction does not match germline at one end; this may be a read error. The CDR3 DNA reads TGTGCTAGCAGCTTAGATTGGGACAATGAGCAGTTCTTC. Residues: CASSLDWDNEQFF. The V call is TRBV7-7, the J call TRBJ2-1; D is unclear. Germline CDR1 reads SSHAT; CDR2 reads FNYEAQ (reference sequence). The CDR3 sequence is 13 residues long.